The clone carrying this T cell receptor beta chain was seen a single time. From germline, CDR1 is LNHDA and CDR2 SQIVND (reference sequence). The CDR3 length is 16 residues. Trimming removed 9 bases from V and 0 bases from J; junction bases left unmatched: 10. The data derive from a study of blood T cell repertoires in COVID-19. In the study overall: T cells, B-cell-depleted T cells, or PBMCs provided the cDNA or gDNA that served as material.

Here immunoSEQ multiplex PCR was the method, and the copy in TCRdb shows in-frame clones only, minus some. This table has a few hundred thousand clones, around 90% appearing once. The chain recombines TRBV19 with TRBJ2-2; 7 nucleotides match TRBD1. This clonotype originated in a man in his fifties or sixties with acute or convalescent COVID-19. Input material: peripheral blood. CDR3 coding DNA: TGTGCCAGCTCCCAGGGGGTGGTCGCGAACACCGGGGAGCTGTTTTTT. Translating it yields CASSQGVVANTGELFF.